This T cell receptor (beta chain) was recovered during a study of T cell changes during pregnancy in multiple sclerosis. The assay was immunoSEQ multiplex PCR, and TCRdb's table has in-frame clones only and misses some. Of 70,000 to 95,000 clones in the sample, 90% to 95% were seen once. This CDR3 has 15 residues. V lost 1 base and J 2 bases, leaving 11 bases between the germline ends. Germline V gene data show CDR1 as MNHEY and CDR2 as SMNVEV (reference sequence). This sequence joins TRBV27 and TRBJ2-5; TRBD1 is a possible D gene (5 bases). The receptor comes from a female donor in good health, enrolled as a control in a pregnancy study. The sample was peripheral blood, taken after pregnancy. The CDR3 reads CASSLWAGKQETQYF. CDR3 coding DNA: TGTGCCAGCAGTTTATGGGCAGGGAAACAAGAGACCCAGTACTTC.